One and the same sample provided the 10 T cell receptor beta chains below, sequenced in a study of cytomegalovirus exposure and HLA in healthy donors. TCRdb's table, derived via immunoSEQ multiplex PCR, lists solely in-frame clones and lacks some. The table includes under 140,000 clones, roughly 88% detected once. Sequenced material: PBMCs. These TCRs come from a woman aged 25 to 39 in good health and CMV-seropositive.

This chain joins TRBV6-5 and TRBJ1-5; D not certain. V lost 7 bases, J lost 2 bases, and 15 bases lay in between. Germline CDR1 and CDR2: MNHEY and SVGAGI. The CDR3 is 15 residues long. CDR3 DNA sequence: TGTGCCAGCACTAATAGGCAGGAGGGCAATCAGCCCCAGCATTTT. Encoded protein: CASTNRQEGNQPQHF.

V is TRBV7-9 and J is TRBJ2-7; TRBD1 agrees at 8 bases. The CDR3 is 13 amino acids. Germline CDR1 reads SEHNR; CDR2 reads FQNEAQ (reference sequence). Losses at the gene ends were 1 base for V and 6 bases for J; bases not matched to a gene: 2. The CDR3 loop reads CASSLGQGAEQYF. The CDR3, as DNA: TGTGCCAGCAGCTTAGGGCAGGGGGCCGAGCAGTACTTC.

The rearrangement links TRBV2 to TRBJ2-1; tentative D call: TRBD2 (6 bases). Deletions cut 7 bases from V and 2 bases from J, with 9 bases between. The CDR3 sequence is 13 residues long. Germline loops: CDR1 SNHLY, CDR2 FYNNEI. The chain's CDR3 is CASKGRTYNEQFF. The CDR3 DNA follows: TGTGCCAGCAAGGGGAGGACCTACAATGAGCAGTTCTTC.

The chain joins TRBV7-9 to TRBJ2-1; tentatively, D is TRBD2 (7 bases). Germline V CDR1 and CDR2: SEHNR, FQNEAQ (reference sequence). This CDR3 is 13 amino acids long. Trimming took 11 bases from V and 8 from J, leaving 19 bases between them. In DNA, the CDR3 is TGTGCCCTGGGTGGCGGGGGCATTGATGAGCAGTTCTTC. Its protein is CALGGGGIDEQFF. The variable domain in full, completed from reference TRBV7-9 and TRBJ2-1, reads DTGVSQNPRHKITKRGQNVTFRCDPISEHNRLYWYRQTLGQGPEFLTYFQNEAQLEKSRLLSDRFSAERPKGSFSTLEIQRTEQGDSAMYLCALGGGGIDEQFFGPGTRLTVL.

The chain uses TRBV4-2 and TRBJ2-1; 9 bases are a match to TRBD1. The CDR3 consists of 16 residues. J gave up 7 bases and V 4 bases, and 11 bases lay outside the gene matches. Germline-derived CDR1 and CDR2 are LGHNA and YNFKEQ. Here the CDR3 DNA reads TGTGCCAGCAGCCTCCAGGTCGGGACAGGGTTTAATGAGCAGTTCTTC. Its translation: CASSLQVGTGFNEQFF.

The CDR3 loop is CASSPLAGGGDEQFF. CDR3 in DNA: TGTGCCAGCAGCCCACTAGCGGGAGGAGGAGATGAGCAGTTCTTC. The rearrangement links TRBV5-6 to TRBJ2-1; 12 positions match TRBD2. This CDR3 has 15 residues. Germline values: CDR1 SGHDT, CDR2 YYEEEE. J was trimmed by 8 bases and V by 4 bases; bases with no gene match: 7. The full variable domain, in which reference TRBV5-6 and TRBJ2-1 provide the parts outside the CDR3, is DAGVTQSPTHLIKTRGQQVTLRCSPKSGHDTVSWYQQALGQGPQFIFQYYEEEERQRGNFPDRFSGHQFPNYSSELNVNALLLGDSALYLCASSPLAGGGDEQFFGPGTRLTVL.

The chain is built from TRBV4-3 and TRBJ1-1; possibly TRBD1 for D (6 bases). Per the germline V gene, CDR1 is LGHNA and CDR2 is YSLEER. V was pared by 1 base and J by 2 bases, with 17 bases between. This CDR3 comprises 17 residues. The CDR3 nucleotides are TGCGCCAGCAGCCAAGGCCCCGGTAGGACAGTTAACACTGAAGCTTTCTTT. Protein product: CASSQGPGRTVNTEAFF.

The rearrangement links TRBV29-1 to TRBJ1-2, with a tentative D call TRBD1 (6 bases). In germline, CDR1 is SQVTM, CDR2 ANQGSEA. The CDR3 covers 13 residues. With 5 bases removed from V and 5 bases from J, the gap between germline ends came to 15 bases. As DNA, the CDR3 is TGCAGCGTTTGGGGGGGCGCAGGGTATGGCTACACCTTC. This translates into CSVWGGAGYGYTF.

CDR3 DNA: TGCGCCAGCAGCTTGGTCGGGGGGCAGACCTACGAGCAGTACTTC. Translated: CASSLVGGQTYEQYF. The genes are TRBV5-1 and TRBJ2-7; tentatively, D is TRBD2 (7 bases). The CDR3 has 15 amino acids. CDR1 and CDR2 (germline): SGHRS, YFSETQ. Trimming removed 0 bases from V and 2 bases from J, with 12 bases in between.

The DNA of the CDR3 is TGTGCCAGCAGCCGGGACAGGGGAACCGGGGAGCTGTTTTTT. Amino acid sequence: CASSRDRGTGELFF. The chain couples TRBV7-2 to TRBJ2-2; 10 bases match TRBD1. The CDR3 consists of 14 residues. The germline gives CDR1 SGHTA, CDR2 FQGNSA. V lost 5 bases, J lost 5 bases, and 2 bases stayed unmatched.